This T cell receptor beta chain was sequenced during a study of cytomegalovirus exposure and HLA in healthy donors. Notes on this clone: Its antigen remains unidentified.

Germline V gene sequence: CDR1 LGHNT, CDR2 FRNRAP. The CDR3 loop spans 16 amino acids. J was trimmed by 3 bases and V by 6 bases; bases with no gene match: 6. Notes on the study in general: The study assumed roughly uniform donor sequencing depth for presence/absence analyses. Follow-up analysis found HLA locus-dependent TCR association rates, highest for DRB1 and lowest for HLA-C.

Use of 60 Vbeta and 13 Jbeta primers characterized the PCR. Clones were sequenced by immunoSEQ multiplex PCR, and TCRdb holds only the in-frame ones, with some missing. The sample has 30,000 to 50,000 clones, roughly three quarters seen once. The receptor was isolated from a man aged 35 to 55 in good health and CMV-seronegative. Sequencing used PBMCs. The chain recombines TRBV12-5 with TRBJ1-5, with 12 positions matching TRBD1. The CDR3 here is CASGRGTGGLNQPQHF. In DNA, the CDR3 is TGTGCTAGTGGACGCGGGACAGGGGGCCTCAATCAGCCCCAGCATTTT.